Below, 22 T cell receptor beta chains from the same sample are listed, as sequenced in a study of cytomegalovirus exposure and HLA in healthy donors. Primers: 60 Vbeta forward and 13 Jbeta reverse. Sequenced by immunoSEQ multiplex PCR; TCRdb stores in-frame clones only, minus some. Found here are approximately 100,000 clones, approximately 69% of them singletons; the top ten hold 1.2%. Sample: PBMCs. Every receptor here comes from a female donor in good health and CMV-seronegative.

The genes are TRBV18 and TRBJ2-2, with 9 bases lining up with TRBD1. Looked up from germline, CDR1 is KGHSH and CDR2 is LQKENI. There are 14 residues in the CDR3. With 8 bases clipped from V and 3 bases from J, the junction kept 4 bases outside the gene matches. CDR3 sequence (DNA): TGTGCCAGCAACAGGGGGCAGGACACCGGGGAGCTGTTTTTT. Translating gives CASNRGQDTGELFF.

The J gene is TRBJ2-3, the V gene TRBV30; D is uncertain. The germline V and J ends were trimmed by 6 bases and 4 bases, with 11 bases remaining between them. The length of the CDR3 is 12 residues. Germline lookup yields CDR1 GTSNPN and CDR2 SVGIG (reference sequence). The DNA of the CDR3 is TGTGCCTGCGGCGGCCCCTCAGATACGCAGTATTTT. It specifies CACGGPSDTQYF.

CDR3 sequence reads: CASRTSGPYNEQFF. In DNA, the CDR3 is TGTGCCAGCAGGACTAGCGGGCCCTACAATGAGCAGTTCTTC. The V call is TRBV19, the J call TRBJ2-1; 11 bases are a match to TRBD2. CDR1 LNHDA and CDR2 SQIVND come from the germline V gene (reference sequence). Losses at the gene ends were 9 bases for V and 2 bases for J; bases not matched to a gene: 3. The CDR3 loop spans 14 amino acids.

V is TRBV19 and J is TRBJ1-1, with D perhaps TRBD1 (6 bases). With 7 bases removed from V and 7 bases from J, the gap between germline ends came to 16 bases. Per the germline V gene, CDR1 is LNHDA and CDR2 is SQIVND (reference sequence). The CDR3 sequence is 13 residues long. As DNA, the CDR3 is TGTGCCAGTACCACAACCCGGACAGTTGAAGCTTTCTTT. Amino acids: CASTTTRTVEAFF.

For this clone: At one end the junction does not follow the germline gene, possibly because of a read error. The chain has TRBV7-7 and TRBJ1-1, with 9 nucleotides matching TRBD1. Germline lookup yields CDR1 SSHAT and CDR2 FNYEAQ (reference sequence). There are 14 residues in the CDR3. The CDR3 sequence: CASSLDRGWSEAFF. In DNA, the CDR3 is TGTGCTAGCAGCTTGGACAGGGGTTGGAGTGAAGCTTTCTTT.

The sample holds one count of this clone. CDR3: CASSWSSSYNEQFF. The CDR3 bases are TGCGCCAGCAGCTGGTCGAGCTCCTACAATGAGCAGTTCTTC. The gene calls are TRBV5-1 and TRBJ2-1; no firm D call. Germline CDR1 SGHRS, CDR2 YFSETQ. V was clipped by 3 bases and J by 0 bases, with 7 bases between them. The CDR3 runs 14 residues.

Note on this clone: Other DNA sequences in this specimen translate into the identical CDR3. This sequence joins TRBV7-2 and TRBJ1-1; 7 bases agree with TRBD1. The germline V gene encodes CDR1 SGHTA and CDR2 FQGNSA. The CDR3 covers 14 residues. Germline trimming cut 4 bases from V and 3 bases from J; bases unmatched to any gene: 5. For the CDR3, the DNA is TGTGCCAGCAGCTGGAGACAGGGCGACACTGAAGCTTTCTTT. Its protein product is CASSWRQGDTEAFF.

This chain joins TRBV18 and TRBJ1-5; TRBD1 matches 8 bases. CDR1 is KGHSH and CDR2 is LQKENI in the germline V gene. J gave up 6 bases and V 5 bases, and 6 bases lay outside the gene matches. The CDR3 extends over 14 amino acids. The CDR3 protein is CASSGQGASQPQHF. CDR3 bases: TGTGCCAGCTCAGGGCAGGGGGCTAGTCAGCCCCAGCATTTT.

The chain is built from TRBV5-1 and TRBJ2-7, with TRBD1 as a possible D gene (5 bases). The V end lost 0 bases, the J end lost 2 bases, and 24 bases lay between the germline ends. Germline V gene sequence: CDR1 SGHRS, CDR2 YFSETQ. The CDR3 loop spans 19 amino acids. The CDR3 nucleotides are TGCGCCAGCAGCTTGGAGCGTCAGGCCTTTGGGGCACACCCCTACGAGCAGTACTTC. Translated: CASSLERQAFGAHPYEQYF.

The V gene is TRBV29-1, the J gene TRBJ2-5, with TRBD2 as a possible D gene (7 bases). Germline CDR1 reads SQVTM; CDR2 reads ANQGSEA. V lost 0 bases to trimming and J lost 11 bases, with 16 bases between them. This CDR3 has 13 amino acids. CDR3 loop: CSVEERGAEEQYF. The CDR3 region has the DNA TGCAGCGTTGAAGAACGGGGGGCCGAAGAGCAGTACTTC. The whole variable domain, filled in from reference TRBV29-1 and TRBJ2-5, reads SAVISQKPSRDICQRGTSLTIQCQVDSQVTMMFWYRQQPGQSLTLIATANQGSEATYESGFVIDKFPISRPNLTFSTLTVSNMSPEDSSIYLCSVEERGAEEQYFGPGTRLLVL.

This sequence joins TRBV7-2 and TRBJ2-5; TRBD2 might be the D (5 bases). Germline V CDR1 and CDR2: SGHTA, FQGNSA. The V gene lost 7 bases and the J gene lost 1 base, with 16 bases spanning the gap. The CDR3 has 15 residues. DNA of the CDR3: TGTGCCAGCACCCTTCCATTAGGAGGCCAAGAGACCCAGTACTTC. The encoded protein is CASTLPLGGQETQYF. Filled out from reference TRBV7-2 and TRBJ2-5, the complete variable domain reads GAGVSQSPSNKVTEKGKDVELRCDPISGHTALYWYRQSLGQGLEFLIYFQGNSAPDKSGLPSDRFSAERTGGSVSTLTIQRTQQEDSAVYLCASTLPLGGQETQYFGPGTRLLVL.

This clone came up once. The CDR3 here is CASSLAGRSDYGYTF. CDR3 coding DNA: TGTGCCAGCAGCTTGGCCGGCAGGTCCGACTATGGCTACACCTTC. The chain combines TRBV5-4 with TRBJ1-2, with D uncertain. V was pared by 0 bases and J by 3 bases, with 12 bases between. This CDR3 is 15 amino acids long. From germline, CDR1 is SGHNT and CDR2 YYREEE (reference sequence).

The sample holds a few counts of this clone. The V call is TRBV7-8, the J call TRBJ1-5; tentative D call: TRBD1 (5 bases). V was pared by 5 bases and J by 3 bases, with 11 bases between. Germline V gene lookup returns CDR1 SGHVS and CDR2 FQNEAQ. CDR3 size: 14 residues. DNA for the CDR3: TGTGCCAGCAGCGTAGACAGTCTCAATCAGCCCCAGCATTTT. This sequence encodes CASSVDSLNQPQHF.

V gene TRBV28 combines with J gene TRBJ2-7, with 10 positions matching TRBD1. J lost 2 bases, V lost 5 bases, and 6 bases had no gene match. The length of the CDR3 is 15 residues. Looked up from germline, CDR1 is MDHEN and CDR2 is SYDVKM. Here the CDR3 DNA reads TGTGCCAGCAGTGGTCCCGGGACAGGGGCCTACGAGCAGTACTTC. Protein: CASSGPGTGAYEQYF.

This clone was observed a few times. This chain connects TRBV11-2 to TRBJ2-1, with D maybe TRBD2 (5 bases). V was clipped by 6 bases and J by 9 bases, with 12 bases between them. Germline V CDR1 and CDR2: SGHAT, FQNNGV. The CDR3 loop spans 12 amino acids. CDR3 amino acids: CASRLVEGEQFF. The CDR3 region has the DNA TGTGCCAGCAGGCTAGTAGAGGGTGAGCAGTTCTTC.

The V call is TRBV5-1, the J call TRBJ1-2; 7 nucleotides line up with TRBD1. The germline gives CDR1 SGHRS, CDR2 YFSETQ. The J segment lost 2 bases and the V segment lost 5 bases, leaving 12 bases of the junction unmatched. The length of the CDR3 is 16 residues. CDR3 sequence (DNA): TGCGCCAGCAGACGGAACCGGGACAGCCTGAACTATGGCTACACCTTC. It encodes CASRRNRDSLNYGYTF.

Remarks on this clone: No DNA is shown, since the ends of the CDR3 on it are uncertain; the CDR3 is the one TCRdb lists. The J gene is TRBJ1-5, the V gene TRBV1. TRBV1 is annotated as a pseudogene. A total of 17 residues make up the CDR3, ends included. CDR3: CTSSQGPVGGGNQPQHF.

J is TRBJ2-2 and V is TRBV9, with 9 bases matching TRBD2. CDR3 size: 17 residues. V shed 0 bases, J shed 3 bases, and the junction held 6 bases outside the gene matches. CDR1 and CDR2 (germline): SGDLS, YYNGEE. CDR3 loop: CASSVATGLAYTGELFF. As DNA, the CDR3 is TGTGCCAGCAGCGTAGCAACGGGACTAGCCTACACCGGGGAGCTGTTTTTT.

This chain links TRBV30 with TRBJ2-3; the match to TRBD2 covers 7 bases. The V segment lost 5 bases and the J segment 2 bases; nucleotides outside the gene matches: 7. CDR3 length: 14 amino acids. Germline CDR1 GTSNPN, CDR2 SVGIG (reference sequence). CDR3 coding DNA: TGTGCCTGGGGGCTGGGGGGGAACACAGATACGCAGTATTTT. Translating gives CAWGLGGNTDTQYF.

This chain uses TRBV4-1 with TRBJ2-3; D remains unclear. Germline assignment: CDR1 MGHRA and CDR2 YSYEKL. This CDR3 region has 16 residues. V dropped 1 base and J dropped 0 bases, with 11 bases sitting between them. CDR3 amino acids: CASSQVPGLSTDTQYF. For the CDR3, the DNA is TGCGCCAGCAGCCAAGTCCCCGGTCTAAGCACAGATACGCAGTATTTT.

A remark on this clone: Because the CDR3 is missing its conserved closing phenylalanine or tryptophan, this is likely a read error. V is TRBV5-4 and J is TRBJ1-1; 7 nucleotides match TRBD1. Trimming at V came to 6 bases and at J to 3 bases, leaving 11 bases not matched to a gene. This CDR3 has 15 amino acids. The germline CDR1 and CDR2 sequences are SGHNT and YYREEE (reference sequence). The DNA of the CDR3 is TGTGCCAGCACCCCGGCCGGGACAGAAGACACTGAAGCTTTCCTT. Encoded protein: CASTPAGTEDTEAFL.

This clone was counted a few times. As DNA, the CDR3 is TGTGCCAGCAGCTTGGTGCGAGCCGATACGCAGTATTTT. Translating gives CASSLVRADTQYF. The chain couples TRBV5-6 to TRBJ2-3; D ambiguous. Trimming removed 0 bases at V and 6 bases at J, with 8 bases between. The germline CDR1 and CDR2 sequences are SGHDT and YYEEEE. The CDR3 has 13 residues. The entire variable domain, with the rest obtained from reference TRBV5-6 and TRBJ2-3, is as follows: DAGVTQSPTHLIKTRGQQVTLRCSPKSGHDTVSWYQQALGQGPQFIFQYYEEEERQRGNFPDRFSGHQFPNYSSELNVNALLLGDSALYLCASSLVRADTQYFGPGTRLTVL.